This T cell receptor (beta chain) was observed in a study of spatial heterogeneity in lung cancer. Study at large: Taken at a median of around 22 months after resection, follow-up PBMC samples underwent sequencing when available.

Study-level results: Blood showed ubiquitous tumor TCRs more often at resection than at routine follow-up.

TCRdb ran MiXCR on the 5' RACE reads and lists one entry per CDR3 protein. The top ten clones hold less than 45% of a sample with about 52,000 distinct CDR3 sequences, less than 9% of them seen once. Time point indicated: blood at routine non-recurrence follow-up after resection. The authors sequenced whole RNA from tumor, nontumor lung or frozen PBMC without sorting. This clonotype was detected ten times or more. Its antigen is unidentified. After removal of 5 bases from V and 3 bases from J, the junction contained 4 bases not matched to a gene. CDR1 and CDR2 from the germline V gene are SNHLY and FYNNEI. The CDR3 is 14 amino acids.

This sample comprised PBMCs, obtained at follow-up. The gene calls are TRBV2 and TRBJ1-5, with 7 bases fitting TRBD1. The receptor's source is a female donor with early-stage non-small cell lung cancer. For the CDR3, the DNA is TGTGCCAGCAGTAAAGGACAGGACAATCAGCCCCAGCATTTT. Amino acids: CASSKGQDNQPQHF.